The source of this TCR beta chain is a study of cytomegalovirus exposure and HLA in healthy donors. Overall study findings and caveats: Per a prior analysis, the majority of TCR beta V segments were productive roughly 87% or roughly 30% of the time.

Germline V lookup: CDR1 ENHRY, CDR2 SYGVKD. Trimming removed 11 bases at V and 5 bases at J, with 13 bases between. The CDR3 is made up of 11 amino acids. 13 Jbeta primers and 60 Vbeta primers were used for the PCR. Assay used: immunoSEQ multiplex PCR; TCRdb lists only in-frame clones, some missing. The sample carries some 150,000 clones, more than 80% recorded once. On this clone itself: Its target is not known.

This receptor was taken from a woman in her thirties or forties in good health and CMV-seropositive. Sequencing was carried out using PBMCs. This rearrangement joins TRBV10-3 to TRBJ2-7; a weak D match, TRBD2 (6 bases). The CDR3 region is CAGGAPDEQYF. CDR3 bases: TGTGCCGGCGGGGCCCCAGACGAGCAGTACTTC.